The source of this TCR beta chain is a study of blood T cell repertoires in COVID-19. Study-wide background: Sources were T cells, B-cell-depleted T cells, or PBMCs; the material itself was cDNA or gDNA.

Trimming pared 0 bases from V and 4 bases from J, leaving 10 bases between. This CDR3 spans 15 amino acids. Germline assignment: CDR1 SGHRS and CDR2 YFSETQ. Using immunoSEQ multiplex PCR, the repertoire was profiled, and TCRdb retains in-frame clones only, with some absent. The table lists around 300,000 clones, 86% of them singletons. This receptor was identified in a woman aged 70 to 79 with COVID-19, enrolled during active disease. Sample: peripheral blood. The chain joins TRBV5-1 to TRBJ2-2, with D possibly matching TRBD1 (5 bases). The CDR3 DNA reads TGCGCCAGCAGCTTGGCCACCAGGGTCACCGGGGAGCTGTTTTTT. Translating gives CASSLATRVTGELFF. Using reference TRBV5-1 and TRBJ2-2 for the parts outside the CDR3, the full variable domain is KAGVTQTPRYLIKTRGQQVTLSCSPISGHRSVSWYQQTPGQGLQFLFEYFSETQRNKGNFPGRFSGRQFSNSRSEMNVSTLELGDSALYLCASSLATRVTGELFFGEGSRLTVL.